This section outlines one T cell receptor (beta chain) sequence together with its context. Its target is not known. Libraries of TCR beta came from quantitative 5'-RACE with molecular barcodes. TCRdb reprocessed the 5' RACE reads with MiXCR, giving one entry per CDR3 protein. The sample shows a few hundred thousand distinct CDR3 sequences, 15% to 20% of them seen only once. The data belong to a study of CD8 T cells in ankylosing spondylitis. Study-wide results and caveats: What seemed typical of ankylosing spondylitis blood was a TCR beta motif built from several highly homologous variants. Disease-linked clones reportedly concentrated significantly in matched ankylosing spondylitis synovial fluid.

The TCR was taken from a male donor with ankylosing spondylitis or in good health (not recorded which). What was sequenced was blood, either unsorted or a sorted T cell fraction (not recorded which).

CDR3 amino acids: CSVAAGGTIGELFF. The CDR3 DNA sequence: TGCAGCGTTGCGGCAGGGGGCACTATCGGGGAGCTGTTTTTT. The rearrangement links TRBV29-1 to TRBJ2-2; 8 bases map to TRBD1. The V gene end was trimmed by 4 bases and the J gene end by 7 bases; junction bases not matched to a gene: 8. Looked up from germline, CDR1 is SQVTM and CDR2 is ANQGSEA. CDR3 length: 14 residues.